These 20 T cell receptor beta chains share one sample of origin, sequenced in a study of human thymus T cells. Assay: immunoSEQ multiplex PCR; the TCRdb copy retains only in-frame clones and omits some. The sample gives 40,000 to 55,000 clones, 85% to 95% of which show up once; about 0.12% is in the top ten. The sample was blood. The source is a boy in the first two years of life with a congenital heart defect but otherwise immunologically healthy.

The chain carries TRBV27 and TRBJ1-5, with TRBD1 as a possible D gene (5 bases). V was shortened by 5 bases and J by 2 bases, with 13 bases between the two germline ends. The length of the CDR3 is 15 residues. The germline CDR1 and CDR2 sequences are MNHEY and SMNVEV (reference sequence). CDR3 bases: TGTGCCAGCAGTCCCCTCGGGGACGGCAATCAGCCCCAGCATTTT. Encoded protein: CASSPLGDGNQPQHF.

This clone appeared a single time. This sequence joins TRBV15 and TRBJ1-3; D is unresolved. The CDR3 loop spans 18 amino acids. The V and J ends lost 0 bases and 1 base respectively, with 16 bases between them. Germline V gives CDR1 LNHNV, CDR2 YYDKDF (reference sequence). The CDR3: CATSRDLDFGDSGNTIYF. CDR3 in DNA: TGTGCCACCAGCAGAGATCTAGACTTTGGGGATTCTGGAAACACCATATATTTT. Complete variable domain (other parts from reference TRBV15 and TRBJ1-3): DAMVIQNPRYQVTQFGKPVTLSCSQTLNHNVMYWYQQKSSQAPKLLFHYYDKDFNNEADTPDNFQSRRPNTSFCFLDIRSPGLGDTAMYLCATSRDLDFGDSGNTIYFGEGSWLTVV.

This chain connects TRBV14 to TRBJ1-1; no reliable D call. The V gene's germline CDR1 is SGHDN and CDR2 FVKESK. The CDR3 runs 14 residues. Trimming shortened V by 5 bases and J by 0 bases, and 10 bases separated the two germline ends. CDR3 residues: CASSLASLNTEAFF. DNA for the CDR3: TGTGCCAGCAGCTTGGCCAGTCTGAACACTGAAGCTTTCTTT.

This clone has a single count. This chain uses TRBV5-1 with TRBJ2-3, with D perhaps TRBD1 (6 bases). The CDR3 covers 15 residues. The germline CDR1 and CDR2 sequences are SGHRS and YFSETQ. With 0 bases removed from V and 5 bases from J, the gap between germline ends came to 13 bases. CDR3 sequence: CASSLDWGRVDTQYF. DNA for the CDR3: TGCGCCAGCAGCTTGGATTGGGGGCGGGTAGATACGCAGTATTTT.

J is TRBJ2-2 and V is TRBV9; a weak D match, TRBD1 (6 bases). The CDR3 is 15 amino acids. V lost 0 bases, J lost 5 bases, and 11 bases lay in between. Per the germline V gene, CDR1 is SGDLS and CDR2 is YYNGEE. The CDR3 loop reads CASSVGGPVTGELFF. For the CDR3, the DNA is TGTGCCAGCAGCGTAGGGGGGCCTGTGACCGGGGAGCTGTTTTTT. The full variable domain, with the rest looked up from reference TRBV9 and TRBJ2-2, is DSGVTQTPKHLITATGQRVTLRCSPRSGDLSVYWYQQSLDQGLQFLIQYYNGEERAKGNILERFSAQQFPDLHSELNLSSLELGDSALYFCASSVGGPVTGELFFGEGSRLTVL.

The chain combines TRBV5-4 with TRBJ2-2, with 11 positions matching TRBD2. CDR1 SGHNT and CDR2 YYREEE come from the germline V gene (reference sequence). The CDR3 length is 16 residues. V shed 4 bases and J 7 bases; nucleotides not matched to a gene: 9. CDR3 coding DNA: TGTGCCAGCAGCCGGACTAGCGGGTGGGGTAGCGGGGAGCTGTTTTTT. Protein: CASSRTSGWGSGELFF.

The chain employs TRBV15 and TRBJ2-3; no reliable D call. Trimming took 1 base from V and 2 from J, leaving 7 bases between them. The length of the CDR3 is 14 residues. CDR1 LNHNV and CDR2 YYDKDF come from the germline V gene (reference sequence). This CDR3 reads CATSRVTSTDTQYF. In nucleotides, the CDR3 is TGTGCCACCAGCAGAGTTACCTCCACAGATACGCAGTATTTT.

The chain recombines TRBV28 with TRBJ1-5, with D perhaps matching TRBD1 (5 bases). There are 17 residues in the CDR3. The germline V gene has CDR1 MDHEN and CDR2 SYDVKM. The V and J ends lost 5 bases and 0 bases respectively, with 17 bases between them. The CDR3: CASSQAHLGVSNQPQHF. The CDR3 coding sequence is TGTGCCAGCAGTCAGGCTCATTTGGGGGTTAGCAATCAGCCCCAGCATTTT.

This rearrangement joins TRBV10-1 to TRBJ2-2; D ambiguous. V dropped 6 bases and J dropped 5 bases, with 10 bases sitting between them. The CDR3 runs 13 residues. Germline values: CDR1 WNHNN, CDR2 SYGVQD (reference sequence). This CDR3 is CASRKGPTGELFF. Written as DNA, the CDR3 is TGCGCCAGCAGAAAAGGACCGACCGGGGAGCTGTTTTTT.

The chain combines TRBV10-1 with TRBJ1-1; D remains unclear. V lost 6 bases and J lost 1, with 9 bases in between. CDR1 and CDR2 from the germline V gene are WNHNN and SYGVQD (reference sequence). This CDR3 is built from 13 residues. CDR3 coding DNA: TGCGCCAGCAGGGATAGGGAGAACACTGAAGCTTTCTTT. This sequence encodes CASRDRENTEAFF.

This rearrangement joins TRBV7-7 to TRBJ1-2, with TRBD1 matching over 8 bases. The germline V gene encodes CDR1 SSHAT and CDR2 FNYEAQ (reference sequence). The CDR3 covers 10 residues. The CDR3 loop reads CARQGNGYTF. The DNA for the CDR3 is TGTGCTAGACAGGGGAATGGCTACACCTTC.

The chain carries TRBV7-9 and TRBJ2-1, with D perhaps matching TRBD2 (6 bases). There are 15 residues in the CDR3. CDR1 and CDR2 from the germline V gene are SEHNR and FQNEAQ (reference sequence). V shed 0 bases and J shed 3 bases, with 9 bases lying between them. The CDR3 here is CASSLAGGYYNEQFF. The DNA for the CDR3 is TGTGCCAGCAGCTTAGCGGGGGGATACTACAATGAGCAGTTCTTC.

The J gene is TRBJ1-2, the V gene TRBV7-9; D is unclear. Deletions cut 0 bases from V and 6 bases from J, with 8 bases between. This CDR3 region has 13 residues. In germline, CDR1 is SEHNR, CDR2 FQNEAQ (reference sequence). The CDR3 nucleotides are TGTGCCAGCAGCTTAGCAGGGCTAAATGGCTACACCTTC. As protein: CASSLAGLNGYTF.

V is TRBV5-4 and J is TRBJ2-3, with 10 bases identical to TRBD1. The CDR3 extends over 15 amino acids. Germline values: CDR1 SGHNT, CDR2 YYREEE (reference sequence). With V trimmed by 5 bases and J by 1 base, 4 bases remained unmatched. The chain's CDR3 is CASRSTGGGTDTQYF. The CDR3 DNA follows: TGTGCCAGCAGATCGACAGGGGGCGGCACAGATACGCAGTATTTT.

The chain carries TRBV27 and TRBJ1-5; D is perhaps TRBD1 (6 bases). V dropped 3 bases and J dropped 4 bases, with 10 bases sitting between them. Germline CDR1 is MNHEY and CDR2 is SMNVEV (reference sequence). The CDR3 loop spans 14 amino acids. The CDR3 spells CASSLGHPNQPQHF. CDR3 sequence (DNA): TGTGCCAGCAGTTTGGGACACCCAAATCAGCCCCAGCATTTT.

This clone was picked up one time. This rearrangement joins TRBV11-2 to TRBJ2-2; D might be TRBD1 (5 bases). Germline CDR1 SGHAT, CDR2 FQNNGV. The CDR3 length is 12 residues. The V and J ends lost 5 bases and 4 bases respectively, with 5 bases between them. Here the CDR3 reads CASSQGTGELFF. The DNA for the CDR3 is TGTGCCAGCAGCCAGGGCACCGGGGAGCTGTTTTTT.

This clone was counted once. The chain has TRBV12-5 and TRBJ2-1, with D perhaps TRBD2 (5 bases). From germline, CDR1 is LGHNT and CDR2 FRNRAP. This CDR3 contains 12 residues. V dropped 4 bases and J dropped 13 bases, with 14 bases sitting between them. CDR3 residues: CASGSPREPQFF. The DNA for the CDR3 is TGTGCTAGTGGTTCTCCCCGGGAACCACAGTTCTTC.

The chain has TRBV19 and TRBJ2-2; 8 bases match TRBD1. CDR1 is LNHDA and CDR2 is SQIVND in the germline V gene (reference sequence). The CDR3 runs 12 residues. J lost 12 bases, V lost 5 bases, and 5 bases had no gene match. In DNA form, the CDR3 reads TGTGCCAGTAGTTCCCGGACAGGGCAGCTGTTTTTT. Translation: CASSSRTGQLFF.

This clone was found once. V usage is TRBV9 and J usage is TRBJ2-6; maybe TRBD1 (7 bases). The CDR3 is made up of 20 amino acids. Trimming left V 0 bases short and J 0 bases short, with 19 bases between. CDR1 and CDR2 from the germline V gene are SGDLS and YYNGEE. CDR3 nucleotides: TGTGCCAGCAGCGTAGGGGCGGGACAGAGCCTTTACTCTGGGGCCAACGTCCTGACTTTC. Amino acid sequence: CASSVGAGQSLYSGANVLTF.

V usage is TRBV4-1 and J usage is TRBJ1-4; D not resolved. This CDR3 contains 16 residues. V was pared by 2 bases and J by 5 bases, with 15 bases between. CDR1 is MGHRA, CDR2 YSYEKL, per germline. The chain's CDR3 is CASSQKAVRGNEKLFF. In nucleotides, the CDR3 is TGCGCCAGCAGCCAAAAAGCGGTCAGAGGGAATGAAAAACTGTTTTTT.